These 22 T cell receptor beta chains share one sample of origin, sequenced in a study of identical twins. MiXCR, run by TCRdb on the 5' RACE reads, gives a single entry per CDR3 protein. The sample holds 300,000 or so distinct CDR3 sequences; over 8.5% are singletons and the top ten take roughly 7%. These records were also assigned to another study, of yellow fever vaccine responses in identical twins.

Sequenced sample: CD8+ T cells sorted from blood. Every receptor here comes from a woman between 18 and 30 years old in good health.

This clonotype has ten or more counts. The chain links TRBV12-3 or TRBV12-4 to TRBJ2-7; D is perhaps TRBD1 (5 bases). This CDR3 is 14 amino acids long. Trimming left V 3 bases short and J 6 bases short, with 15 bases between. In DNA form, the CDR3 reads TGTGCCAGCAGTTTCAAGGTCCAGGGTGGCGAGCAGTACTTC. Its translation: CASSFKVQGGEQYF.

V gene TRBV20-1 combines with J gene TRBJ1-6; D remains ambiguous. Germline V lookup: CDR1 DFQATT, CDR2 SNEGSKA (reference sequence). V lost 5 bases and J lost 9, with 17 bases in between. The CDR3 runs 14 residues. The CDR3 is CSAPTWDKSSPLHF. The CDR3 DNA sequence: TGCAGTGCTCCTACGTGGGATAAGAGTTCACCCCTCCACTTT.

This clonotype was detected only a few times. The chain carries TRBV12-3 or TRBV12-4 and TRBJ2-1; D is unresolved. V lost 5 bases, J lost 5 bases, and 10 bases lay in between. This CDR3 contains 13 residues. CDR3 amino acids: CASSVGRDNEQFF. The DNA of the CDR3 is TGTGCCAGCAGTGTTGGTCGTGACAATGAGCAGTTCTTC.

The chain links TRBV12-3 or TRBV12-4 to TRBJ2-5; D is undetermined. The V and J ends lost 4 bases and 5 bases respectively, with 11 bases between them. The CDR3 runs to 13 residues. In DNA, the CDR3 is TGTGCCAGCAGTTCCGTAGGGTCCGAGACCCAGTACTTC. Translation gives CASSSVGSETQYF.

This clonotype has just a few counts. The chain recombines TRBV7-9 with TRBJ1-2; D is ambiguous. CDR1 SEHNR and CDR2 FQNEAQ come from the germline V gene (reference sequence). The length of the CDR3 is 14 residues. With 5 bases removed from V and 5 bases from J, the gap between germline ends came to 15 bases. CDR3 DNA sequence: TGTGCCAGCAGCACGGACCCCGGACGGTATGGCTACACCTTC. Translated, it gives CASSTDPGRYGYTF.

In this sample, this clonotype turned up many times. The gene calls are TRBV4-3 and TRBJ2-1; 10 bases agree with TRBD2. From germline, CDR1 is LGHNA and CDR2 YSLEER. Unmatched junction bases numbered 13, after V lost 1 base and J lost 7 bases. The CDR3 is 18 amino acids. The CDR3 region is CASSQVASGRWNLNEQFF. The CDR3 DNA reads TGCGCCAGCAGCCAAGTGGCTAGCGGGAGATGGAATTTGAATGAGCAGTTCTTC.

This clonotype turned up a few times. V gene TRBV4-3 combines with J gene TRBJ1-1; D might be TRBD1 (6 bases). There are 15 residues in the CDR3. The germline CDR1 and CDR2 sequences are LGHNA and YSLEER. The V and J ends lost 0 bases and 5 bases respectively, with 13 bases between them. The CDR3 bases are TGCGCCAGCAGCCAAGATCCGGGGGCAGGAACTGAAGCTTTCTTT. Protein: CASSQDPGAGTEAFF.

There are a few counts of this clonotype. At one end, the junction sequence differs from germline, possibly due to a read error. The rearrangement links TRBV7-7 to TRBJ2-3, with D perhaps given as TRBD1 or TRBD2 (5 bases each). From germline, CDR1 is SSHAT and CDR2 FNYEAQ (reference sequence). This CDR3 spans 13 amino acids. The CDR3 loop is CASSFTEGDTQYF. In DNA form, the CDR3 reads TGTGCTAGCAGCTTCACCGAGGGGGATACGCAGTATTTT. The full variable domain, completed using reference TRBV7-7 and TRBJ2-3, is GAGVSQSPRYKVTKRGQDVTLRCDPISSHATLYWYQQALGQGPEFLTYFNYEAQPDKSGLPSDRFSAERPEGSISTLTIQRTEQRDSAMYRCASSFTEGDTQYFGPGTRLTVL.

This clonotype showed up many times. This sequence joins TRBV7-9 and TRBJ1-1, with D tentatively TRBD1 (6 bases). The CDR3 has 15 amino acids. With 1 base removed from V and 0 bases from J, the gap between germline ends came to 9 bases. Germline V gene sequence: CDR1 SEHNR, CDR2 FQNEAQ (reference sequence). In DNA form, the CDR3 reads TGTGCCAGCAGCTTAGTTCGGGACATGAACACTGAAGCTTTCTTT. Encoded protein: CASSLVRDMNTEAFF. Supplemented by reference TRBV7-9 and TRBJ1-1, the full variable domain reads DTGVSQNPRHKITKRGQNVTFRCDPISEHNRLYWYRQTLGQGPEFLTYFQNEAQLEKSRLLSDRFSAERPKGSFSTLEIQRTEQGDSAMYLCASSLVRDMNTEAFFGQGTRLTVV.

This clonotype was seen ten or more times. V usage is TRBV25-1 and J usage is TRBJ2-5, with TRBD1 as a possible D gene (6 bases). Germline values: CDR1 MGHDK, CDR2 SYGVNS. Trimming left V 7 bases short and J 4 bases short, with 7 bases between. The CDR3 is made up of 11 amino acids. The CDR3, as DNA: TGTGCCAGCAAACAGGGAGAGACCCAGTACTTC. Residues: CASKQGETQYF.

This chain uses TRBV7-6 with TRBJ2-3; tentative D call: TRBD1 (5 bases). CDR1 is SGHVS and CDR2 is FNYEAQ in the germline V gene. Trimming left V 5 bases short and J 0 bases short, with 24 bases between. The CDR3 is 19 amino acids. DNA of the CDR3: TGTGCCAGCAGCGCCCCTGCAGGGCGAACTTTTTCTAGCACAGATACGCAGTATTTT. Its protein is CASSAPAGRTFSSTDTQYF.

The CDR3 loop reads CASSAGGRREQYF. CDR3 nucleotides: TGTGCCAGCAGCGCCGGTGGTCGCCGGGAGCAGTACTTC. V gene TRBV7-2 combines with J gene TRBJ2-5, with D perhaps matching TRBD2 (6 bases). With 5 bases removed from V and 11 bases from J, the gap between germline ends came to 18 bases. The CDR3 totals 13 residues. Germline CDR1 and CDR2: SGHTA and FQGNSA.

The table lists this clonotype with many counts. The rearrangement links TRBV27 to TRBJ2-3; 12 nucleotides agree with TRBD2. Trimming at V came to 2 bases and at J to 0 bases, leaving 9 bases not matched to a gene. Germline values: CDR1 MNHEY, CDR2 SMNVEV (reference sequence). The CDR3 extends over 19 amino acids. CDR3: CASSLLAGGPSPSTDTQYF. The CDR3 DNA reads TGTGCCAGCAGTTTACTAGCGGGAGGGCCCTCCCCTAGCACAGATACGCAGTATTTT.

This clonotype was seen a few times. The CDR3 DNA follows: TGCGCCAGCAGCCGGGGACTAGCGGACTACGAGCAGTACTTC. It is translated as CASSRGLADYEQYF. This sequence joins TRBV5-1 and TRBJ2-7, with TRBD2 matching over 11 bases. The V and J ends lost 4 bases and 3 bases, in that order; junction bases with no gene match: 3. The CDR3 has 14 residues. Germline CDR1 SGHRS, CDR2 YFSETQ.

This clonotype appeared many times. V usage is TRBV27 and J usage is TRBJ1-5, with D tentatively TRBD1 (6 bases). This CDR3 is 14 amino acids long. V lost 1 base, J lost 7 bases, and 11 bases lay in between. In germline, CDR1 is MNHEY, CDR2 SMNVEV (reference sequence). CDR3 bases: TGTGCCAGCAGTTTATTAGGGGGGGCCCAGCCCCAGCATTTT. Translated: CASSLLGGAQPQHF.

This clonotype was found many times. V and J are TRBV7-9 and TRBJ2-7; D may be TRBD2 (5 bases). V was shortened by 5 bases and J by 0 bases, with 8 bases between the two germline ends. CDR3 size: 13 residues. CDR1 SEHNR and CDR2 FQNEAQ come from the germline V gene (reference sequence). This CDR3 reads CASSHRDSYEQYF. The CDR3 DNA is TGTGCCAGCAGCCACCGGGACTCCTACGAGCAGTACTTC.

The chain couples TRBV9 to TRBJ1-5, with no clear D. V was trimmed by 3 bases and J by 3 bases, leaving 7 bases between them. The CDR3 runs to 13 residues. Germline CDR1 reads SGDLS; CDR2 reads YYNGEE. DNA of the CDR3: TGTGCCAGCAGCGAGGGCATCAATCAGCCCCAGCATTTT. It is translated as CASSEGINQPQHF.

This clonotype has ten or more counts. The chain joins TRBV4-1 to TRBJ2-1, with TRBD2 matching over 10 bases. Unmatched junction bases numbered 6, after V lost 1 base and J lost 6 bases. The length of the CDR3 is 16 residues. Germline V gene lookup returns CDR1 MGHRA and CDR2 YSYEKL. The CDR3 region has the DNA TGCGCCAGCAGCCAAGTTCGGACTAGCGGTCTCAATGAGCAGTTCTTC. It is translated as CASSQVRTSGLNEQFF.

V gene TRBV5-6 combines with J gene TRBJ2-7; D unresolved. The germline gives CDR1 SGHDT, CDR2 YYEEEE. This CDR3 region has 14 residues. Trimming removed 0 bases at V and 3 bases at J, with 10 bases between. CDR3 in amino acids: CASSLVGSYYEQYF. CDR3 DNA: TGTGCCAGCAGCTTGGTGGGCAGCTACTACGAGCAGTACTTC.

CDR3 amino acids: CASSLYPGTDTQYF. The CDR3 nucleotides read TGTGCCAGCAGTTTATATCCGGGCACAGATACGCAGTATTTT. J is TRBJ2-3 and V is TRBV28, with unresolved D. Germline CDR1 MDHEN, CDR2 SYDVKM. The ends were cut back, 1 base at V and 1 base at J, with 6 bases in the middle. This CDR3 region has 14 residues. Full variable domain (missing parts from reference TRBV28 and TRBJ2-3): DVKVTQSSRYLVKRTGEKVFLECVQDMDHENMFWYRQDPGLGLRLIYFSYDVKMKEKGDIPEGYSVSREKKERFSLILESASTNQTSMYLCASSLYPGTDTQYFGPGTRLTVL.

This clonotype was detected ten times or more. The V gene is TRBV11-2, the J gene TRBJ2-4; D tentatively fits TRBD1 or TRBD2 (5 bases each). The germline V and J ends were trimmed by 5 bases and 3 bases, with 14 bases remaining between them. This CDR3 spans 15 amino acids. The germline V gene has CDR1 SGHAT and CDR2 FQNNGV. CDR3 amino acids: CASSPSGLDKNIQYF. Here the CDR3 DNA reads TGTGCCAGCAGCCCCTCGGGGCTTGACAAAAACATTCAGTACTTC.

This chain uses TRBV7-3 with TRBJ2-3; D remains ambiguous. The length of the CDR3 is 15 residues. Trimming removed 5 bases at V and 0 bases at J, with 12 bases between. Germline lookup yields CDR1 SGHTA and CDR2 FQGTGA. The CDR3, as DNA: TGTGCCAGCAGCCCCCATCATGGAAGCACAGATACGCAGTATTTT. It encodes CASSPHHGSTDTQYF.